A selection of T cell receptor beta chains follows, all from one sample in a study of vaccination effects on CD4 cells after COVID-19. The antigens of these receptors remain unknown. Only in-frame clones appear in the TCRdb table, and some are missing; sequencing was by immunoSEQ multiplex PCR. This table has about 16,000 clones, almost 70% appearing once. The source was CD4+ T cells from PBMCs cultured with SARS-CoV-2 spike peptides, collected after COVID-19 vaccination. The origin of the receptors is a human donor who received a COVID-19 vaccine. CDR3s include the opening cysteine and the closing phenylalanine or tryptophan. The D gene is left open where the match is weak. Clone size, where shown, is once, few, many, or a class for clones that have expanded.

clone_size j_call v_call d_call cdr3_aa cdr3_nt
medium-sized TRBJ1-6 TRBV30 - CAWSGEGGSSYNSPLHF TGTGCCTGGAGTGGGGAGGGGGGGAGCTCCTATAATTCACCCCTCCACTTT
- TRBJ1-2 TRBV5-4 - CASSLQGVDGYTF TGTGCCAGCAGCTTACAGGGAGTCGATGGCTACACCTTC
- TRBJ2-7 TRBV20-1 - CSASQGRLGGEQYF TGCAGTGCTAGTCAGGGGAGACTGGGTGGGGAGCAGTACTTC
- TRBJ2-7 TRBV2 - CASSLGAYEQYF TGTGCCAGCAGTCTAGGGGCTTACGAGCAGTACTTC
- TRBJ1-4 TRBV7-9 - CASSLVRGRPEKLFF TGTGCCAGCAGCTTAGTTAGGGGAAGACCTGAAAAACTGTTTTTT
- TRBJ2-4 TRBV5-4 - CASSLVESQNIQYF TGTGCCAGCAGCTTGGTGGAGAGCCAAAACATTCAGTACTTC
few TRBJ1-1 TRBV29-1 - CSVEDLPTEAFF TGCAGCGTTGAAGATCTACCGACTGAAGCTTTCTTT
medium-sized TRBJ2-1 TRBV30 TRBD2 CASGGASGSSYNEQFF TGTGCCTCGGGGGGGGCTAGCGGGAGTTCCTACAATGAGCAGTTCTTC
- TRBJ2-1 TRBV30 TRBD1 CASLGTGPINEQFF TGTGCCTCTCTCGGGACAGGGCCCATCAATGAGCAGTTCTTC
- TRBJ1-6 TRBV6-5 TRBD1 CASSLDRGNSPLHF TGTGCCAGCAGTTTGGACAGGGGAAATTCACCCCTCCACTTT
- TRBJ2-1 TRBV11-3 TRBD2 CASSLDRLAGVANEQFF TGTGCCAGCAGCTTGGACCGACTAGCGGGGGTGGCCAATGAGCAGTTCTTC
- TRBJ2-7 TRBV7-2 TRBD1 CASSPGQARYEQYF TGTGCCAGCAGCCCAGGACAGGCCCGCTACGAGCAGTACTTC
- TRBJ2-2 TRBV13 TRBD1 CATPAPDRVTGELFF TGTGCCACCCCTGCCCCGGACAGGGTGACCGGGGAGCTGTTTTTT
- TRBJ1-5 TRBV7-8 TRBD1 CASSLQQGSNQPQHF TGTGCCAGCAGCTTACAACAGGGGAGCAATCAGCCCCAGCATTTT
- TRBJ2-2 TRBV7-2 - CASSLDGGTGELFF TGTGCCAGCAGCTTAGACGGTGGCACCGGGGAGCTGTTTTTT
- TRBJ2-1 TRBV12-3/TRBV12-4 - CASSLGPNEQFF TGTGCCAGCAGTTTAGGACCTAATGAGCAGTTCTTC